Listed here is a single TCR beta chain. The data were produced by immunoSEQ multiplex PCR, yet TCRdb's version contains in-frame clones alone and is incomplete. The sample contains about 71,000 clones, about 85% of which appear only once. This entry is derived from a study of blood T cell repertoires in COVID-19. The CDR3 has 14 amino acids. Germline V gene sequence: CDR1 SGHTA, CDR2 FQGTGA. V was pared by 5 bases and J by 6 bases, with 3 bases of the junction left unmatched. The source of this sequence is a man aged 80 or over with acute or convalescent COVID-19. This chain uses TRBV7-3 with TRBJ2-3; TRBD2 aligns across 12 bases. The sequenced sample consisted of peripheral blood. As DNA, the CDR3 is TGTGCCAGCAGCCCCGGACTAGCGGGGGATACGCAGTATTTT. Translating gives CASSPGLAGDTQYF.